These 6 T cell receptor beta chains were sequenced from one sample in a study of beta chain features in type 1 diabetes. Since all of the isolated RNA was reverse transcribed, expressed TCRB transcripts were what got sequenced. Only in-frame clones appear in the TCRdb table, and some are missing; sequencing was by immunoSEQ multiplex PCR. The sample has under 900,000 clones; roughly a sixth are singletons. Sequencing was performed on naive CD4+ T cells from blood. The receptors derive from a woman between 18 and 29 years old in good health.

V and J are TRBV7-2 and TRBJ2-2; TRBD2 might be the D (6 bases). The CDR3 runs to 15 residues. V lost 5 bases to trimming and J lost 6 bases, with 16 bases between them. Germline assignment: CDR1 SGHTA and CDR2 FQGNSA. The CDR3 loop is CASSTNTAGPGELFF. The CDR3 bases are TGTGCCAGCAGCACTAACACGGCGGGACCCGGGGAGCTGTTTTTT.

V gene TRBV5-1 combines with J gene TRBJ2-2; 9 bases line up with TRBD1. The junction had 18 bases not matched to a gene; V was cut back by 7 bases and J by 5 bases. This CDR3 comprises 18 residues. Germline values: CDR1 SGHRS, CDR2 YFSETQ. In nucleotides, the CDR3 is TGCGCCAGCGCGCGACCGAGCTCCGGGACAGGGCTTACCGGGGAGCTGTTTTTT. This translates into CASARPSSGTGLTGELFF.

The chain combines TRBV18 with TRBJ2-7, with D possibly matching TRBD2 (5 bases). Trimming took 4 bases from V and 2 from J, leaving 12 bases between them. Germline-derived CDR1 and CDR2 are KGHSH and LQKENI. This CDR3 region has 14 residues. CDR3 nucleotides: TGTGCCAGCTCACAGGGCCCCGGGGCCTACGAGCAGTACTTC. Protein product: CASSQGPGAYEQYF.

The chain has TRBV5-1 and TRBJ1-2; a possible D gene is TRBD1 (5 bases). This CDR3 spans 14 amino acids. The ends were cut back, 2 bases at V and 3 bases at J, with 11 bases in the middle. Germline CDR1 SGHRS, CDR2 YFSETQ. This CDR3 is CASSFQGFDYGYTF. In DNA, the CDR3 is TGCGCCAGCAGCTTCCAGGGTTTTGACTATGGCTACACCTTC.

This rearrangement joins TRBV2 to TRBJ2-5; a possible D gene is TRBD2 (5 bases). The germline V gene encodes CDR1 SNHLY and CDR2 FYNNEI. V was cut by 5 bases and J by 7 bases, with 20 bases left in between. The CDR3 consists of 15 residues. CDR3: CASSKEGRVRGTQYF. CDR3 sequence (DNA): TGTGCCAGCAGTAAAGAAGGGCGGGTACGGGGGACCCAGTACTTC.

This clone was seen more than once but under ten times. V and J are TRBV15 and TRBJ2-7; 9 bases align to TRBD1. The J segment lost 2 bases and the V segment lost 4 bases, leaving 12 bases of the junction unmatched. This CDR3 comprises 17 residues. The germline gives CDR1 LNHNV, CDR2 YYDKDF (reference sequence). This CDR3 is CATSNGLPGQGTYEQYF. The CDR3 nucleotides read TGTGCCACCAGCAACGGTCTCCCGGGACAGGGAACCTACGAGCAGTACTTC.